The 11 T cell receptor beta chains below all came from one sample that was sequenced in a study of blood T cell repertoires in COVID-19. Profiled with immunoSEQ multiplex PCR; TCRdb holds only in-frame clones, not every one. The sample lists about 76,000 clones, about 85% occurring once. Sequenced input: peripheral blood. These receptors were taken from a man in his 60s with COVID-19, enrolled during active disease.

The rearrangement joins TRBV11-2 to TRBJ1-2, with TRBD1 identical over 7 bases. Germline CDR1 reads SGHAT; CDR2 reads FQNNGV. Trimming cost V 5 bases and J 8 bases; bases outside gene matches: 17. The CDR3 spans 16 residues. CDR3 nucleotides: TGTGCCAGCAGCCCTCGGGGTTATAGGGGGCCACGGGGCTACACCTTC. This codes for CASSPRGYRGPRGYTF.

This clone was picked up a small number of times. Written as DNA, the CDR3 is TGTGCCAGCAGTGATTGGGGCGGGGGGGCTTCCTACAATGAGCAGTTCTTC. Translating it yields CASSDWGGGASYNEQFF. The chain carries TRBV25-1 and TRBJ2-1; TRBD2 aligns across 9 bases. The germline V gene has CDR1 MGHDK and CDR2 SYGVNS. The ends lost 3 bases at V and 1 base at J; junction bases unmatched: 7. The CDR3 has 17 amino acids.

The chain has TRBV11-2 and TRBJ2-7; D is perhaps TRBD1 (5 bases). Germline assignment: CDR1 SGHAT and CDR2 FQNNGV. The CDR3 consists of 13 residues. The V and J ends lost 1 base and 2 bases respectively, with 6 bases between them. The chain's CDR3 is CASSLATAYEQYF. In nucleotides, the CDR3 is TGTGCCAGCAGCTTAGCGACAGCCTACGAGCAGTACTTC.

This rearrangement joins TRBV5-1 to TRBJ2-1; 9 bases are shared with TRBD2. Unmatched junction bases numbered 4, after V lost 3 bases and J lost 3 bases. The germline V gene encodes CDR1 SGHRS and CDR2 YFSETQ. The CDR3 consists of 15 residues. The CDR3 DNA sequence: TGCGCCAGCAGCTGGTTTAGCGGGGGCTACAATGAGCAGTTCTTC. Its protein product is CASSWFSGGYNEQFF.

This clone was recorded only once. V and J are TRBV24-1 and TRBJ2-3; TRBD1 agrees at 9 bases. Trimming cost V 4 bases and J 7 bases; bases outside gene matches: 8. The CDR3 is made up of 15 amino acids. Germline lookup yields CDR1 KGHDR and CDR2 SFDVKD. The CDR3 nucleotides are TGTGCCACCAGTGACCGAGGACAGGGGAAAAATACGCAGTATTTT. It translates to CATSDRGQGKNTQYF.

The rearrangement links TRBV11-1 to TRBJ1-6; no clear D gene. The germline CDR1 and CDR2 sequences are SGHAT and FQDESV (reference sequence). The CDR3 consists of 15 residues. Trimming stripped 2 bases from V and 10 bases from J, with 15 bases between. The CDR3 is CASSLSPSTESPLHF. The CDR3 DNA follows: TGTGCCAGCAGCTTAAGCCCTTCCACAGAATCACCCCTCCACTTT.

The chain couples TRBV28 to TRBJ2-7; no definite D call. The germline V and J ends were trimmed by 5 bases and 0 bases, with 11 bases remaining between them. Germline-derived CDR1 and CDR2 are MDHEN and SYDVKM. The CDR3 contains 14 residues. The CDR3 spells CASSGADNSYEQYF. The CDR3, as DNA: TGTGCCAGCAGTGGCGCCGACAACTCCTACGAGCAGTACTTC. Variable domain in full (rest from reference TRBV28 and TRBJ2-7): DVKVTQSSRYLVKRTGEKVFLECVQDMDHENMFWYRQDPGLGLRLIYFSYDVKMKEKGDIPEGYSVSREKKERFSLILESASTNQTSMYLCASSGADNSYEQYFGPGTRLTVT.

V is TRBV28 and J is TRBJ1-1, with 8 bases fitting TRBD1. There are 17 residues in the CDR3. V lost 2 bases and J lost 1; bases outside the gene matches: 9. Germline CDR1 MDHEN, CDR2 SYDVKM. The CDR3 nucleotides read TGTGCCAGCAGTTTAGGCGCAGGGGGCGCATCGAACACTGAAGCTTTCTTT. Translating gives CASSLGAGGASNTEAFF.

This CDR3 is CASSPRQGGQETQYF. The CDR3 bases are TGTGCCAGCAGCCCCCGACAGGGGGGGCAAGAGACCCAGTACTTC. J is TRBJ2-5 and V is TRBV7-6, with 9 bases matching TRBD1. Germline V gene sequence: CDR1 SGHVS, CDR2 FNYEAQ. Losses at the gene ends were 5 bases for V and 2 bases for J; bases not matched to a gene: 6. The CDR3 sequence is 15 residues long.

This chain uses TRBV6-5 with TRBJ2-3; no clear D gene. The CDR3 has 13 residues. V lost 2 bases to trimming and J lost 5 bases, with 8 bases between them. Germline-derived CDR1 and CDR2 are MNHEY and SVGAGI. The CDR3 DNA follows: TGTGCCAGCAGTTACATAGCTCGAGATACGCAGTATTTT. It translates to CASSYIARDTQYF.

The rearrangement joins TRBV3-1 (or the pseudogene TRBV3-2) to TRBJ2-5, with D unresolved. Per germline, CDR1 LGHDT and CDR2 YNNKEL (reference sequence). V gave up 4 bases and J gave up 1 base, with 7 bases separating them. The CDR3 consists of 13 residues. The CDR3 bases are TGTGCCAGCAGCCTTCCTCCCCAAGAGACCCAGTACTTC. This encodes CASSLPPQETQYF.